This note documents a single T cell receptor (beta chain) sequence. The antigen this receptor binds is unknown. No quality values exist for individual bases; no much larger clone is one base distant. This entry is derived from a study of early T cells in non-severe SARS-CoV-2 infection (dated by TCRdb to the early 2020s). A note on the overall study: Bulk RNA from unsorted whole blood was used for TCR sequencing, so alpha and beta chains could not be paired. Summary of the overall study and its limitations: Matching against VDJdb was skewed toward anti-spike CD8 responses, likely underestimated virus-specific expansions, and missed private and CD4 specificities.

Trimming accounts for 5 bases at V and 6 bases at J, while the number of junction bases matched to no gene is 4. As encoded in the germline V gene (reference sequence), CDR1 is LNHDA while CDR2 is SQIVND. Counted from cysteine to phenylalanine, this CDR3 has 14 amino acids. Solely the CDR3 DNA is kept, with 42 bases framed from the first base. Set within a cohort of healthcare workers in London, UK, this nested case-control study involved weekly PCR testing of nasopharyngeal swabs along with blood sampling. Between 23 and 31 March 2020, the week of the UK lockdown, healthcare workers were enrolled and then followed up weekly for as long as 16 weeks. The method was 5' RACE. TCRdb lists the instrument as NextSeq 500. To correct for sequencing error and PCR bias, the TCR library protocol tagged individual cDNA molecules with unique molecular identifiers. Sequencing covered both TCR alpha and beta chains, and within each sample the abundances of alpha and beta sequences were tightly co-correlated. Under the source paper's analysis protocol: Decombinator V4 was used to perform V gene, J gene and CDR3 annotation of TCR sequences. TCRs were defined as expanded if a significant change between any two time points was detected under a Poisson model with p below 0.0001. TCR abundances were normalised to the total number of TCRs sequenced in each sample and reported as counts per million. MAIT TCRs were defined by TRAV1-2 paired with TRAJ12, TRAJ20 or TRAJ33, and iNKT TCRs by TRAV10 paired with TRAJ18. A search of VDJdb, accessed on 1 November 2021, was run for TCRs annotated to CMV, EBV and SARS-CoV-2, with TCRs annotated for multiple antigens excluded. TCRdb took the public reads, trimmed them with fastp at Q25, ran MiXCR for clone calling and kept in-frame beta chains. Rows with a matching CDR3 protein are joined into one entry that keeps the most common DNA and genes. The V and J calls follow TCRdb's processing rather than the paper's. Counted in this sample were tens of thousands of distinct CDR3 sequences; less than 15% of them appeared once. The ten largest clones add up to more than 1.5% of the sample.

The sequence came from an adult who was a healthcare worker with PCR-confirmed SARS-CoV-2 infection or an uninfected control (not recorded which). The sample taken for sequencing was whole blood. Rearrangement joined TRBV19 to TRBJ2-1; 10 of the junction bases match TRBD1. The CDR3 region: CASSWDRGGNEQFF. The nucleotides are TGTGCCAGTAGTTGGGACAGGGGAGGCAATGAGCAGTTCTTC.